This T cell receptor (beta chain) was identified in a study of T cells in Graves' hyperthyroidism and ophthalmopathy (dated by TCRdb to the late 2010s). At the level of the whole study: Peripheral blood was sampled at the time of initial diagnosis, prior to any treatment. A discovery cohort of around 98 patients, roughly 45 with Graves' ophthalmopathy and approximately 60 with stable Graves' hyperthyroidism, was used to find distinguishing TCR V-J signatures. Whether ophthalmopathy could be predicted prospectively was tested in an independent validation cohort made up of about 18 hyperthyroidism patients plus 17 patients who later progressed to ophthalmopathy. The 75 to 100 discovery patients were divided at random into training and test sets in a 7:3 ratio. Thyroid tissue and blood T-cell repertoires from six Graves' hyperthyroidism patients were also compared in the study. Once sampling was done, hyperthyroidism patients were given methimazole at a starting dose of 30 mg daily, whereas ophthalmopathy patients were given high-dose intravenous methylprednisolone. The paper describes TCR Vbeta CDR3 sequencing of 120 to 150 peripheral blood samples, made up of approximately 40 ophthalmopathy patients, roughly 72 hyperthyroidism patients and approximately 17 progressor patients. Broader findings and caveats from the paper: Most expanded thyroid clonotypes (frequency above 0.001) were also found in blood, which suggests that blood repertoires may mirror thyroid immune responses. During validation, the model predicted progression to ophthalmopathy a median of around 7 months ahead of onset, with more than 60% sensitivity and 72.22% specificity. A 13 V-J signature model separated ophthalmopathy from stable hyperthyroidism, with around 88% sensitivity and 81% to 82% specificity in cross-validation and 80%/75% in testing. No statistical method was used to set the sample size in advance, and investigators knew the group allocation.

In its sample, this clonotype was seen a few times. The antigen it recognizes is unknown. No base qualities exist here, and no much larger clone lies one base off it. Ophthalmopathy patients had moderately to severely active disease, with a Clinical Activity Score of 3 or more, a NOSPECS grade of 4 or more, and a disease duration of less than 3 months. Patients with uncontrolled infections, other autoimmune diseases, pregnancy or lactation were excluded. Clinical symptoms, serum thyroxine and TRAb, thyroid ultrasound, and orbital computed tomography formed the basis for the diagnoses. PBMCs were separated from roughly 9.6 ml of fresh peripheral blood using Ficoll-Paque density gradient centrifugation. Trizol reagent was used to extract total RNA, and RNA quality was then checked on an Agilent 2100 Bioanalyzer. The TCR beta CDR3 regions were amplified from RNA transcripts. For the first round of RT-PCR on the TCR CDR3, the HTBI primer set was used together with the Qiagen OneStep RT-PCR kit. Libraries were constructed in a second round of multiplex PCR, after which size selection and purification were carried out. Libraries were sequenced paired-end with 100 bp reads on an Illumina HiSeq2000. Per the original workflow: SOAPnuke was used to process the raw data, throwing out any read that contained adapters or uncalled bases, had a mean Phred below 15, or lacked an exact constant-primer or identifier match. COPE v1.2.5 was used to merge the high-quality paired reads, and each unique nucleotide sequence was defined as a clonotype. MiTCR v1.1 was used to align clonotypes to the IMGT TRBV, TRBD and TRBJ reference segments. Only V-J combinations with frequency above 0.0001, covering roughly 99% of repertoires, were analysed. A TCS score was defined as the ratio between F50 (clonal expansion) and ExV (chaos), using BLOSUM62-based TCRdist between CDR3 peptides within each V-J. Welch's t-statistics and random forest reduced around 550 V-J features to some 14, which were used in a naive Bayes classifier (R e1071). TCRdb ran its own pipeline on the public reads, namely fastp trimming at Q25 and MiXCR clone calling, and kept in-frame beta chains. Identical CDR3 protein sequences are pooled into one entry, listed with their most common genes and DNA. TCRdb assigned the V and J calls; the authors' analysis was not used. In all, the sample holds some 300,000 distinct CDR3 sequences, and roughly a fifth of those were seen once. The leading ten clones occupy less than 45% of the sample.

CDR1 LNHDA and CDR2 SQIVND are derived from the germline V gene (reference sequence). V is shortened by 2 bases, J by 9 bases, and the region joining them spans 17 bases. Counted from cysteine to phenylalanine, this CDR3 has 15 amino acids. The retained sequence is limited to the CDR3, 45 bases, with the frame set at the first base. Sequencing was performed on blood. The receptor's source is a man in his fifties with Graves' ophthalmopathy. In this chain, TRBV19 is recombined with TRBJ2-1; the D gene is perhaps TRBD2, on 6 matching bases. For the CDR3, the sequence is CASSITGGKGSEQFF. In nucleotides, the sequence is TGTGCCAGTAGTATAACTGGCGGGAAAGGGAGTGAGCAGTTCTTC.